The clone carrying this T cell receptor beta chain was seen once. What it binds is unknown. TCRdb re-derived calls from the 5' RACE reads in MiXCR, one entry per CDR3 protein. The repertoire consists of around 590,000 distinct CDR3 sequences, with roughly 12% occurring once and the leading ten covering approximately 15%. The data were obtained in a study of T cells after yellow fever vaccination. As for the study in general: Fractions of low cell number were prepared using SMART-Seq v4 Ultra Low Input. Study-level findings and limits: Post-booster reappearance was seen for most primary-vaccination clones (around 96% CD4, roughly 91% CD8).

V trimming: 0 bases; J trimming: 4 bases; junction bases outside the gene matches: 6. Germline V gene lookup returns CDR1 KGHDR and CDR2 SFDVKD. The CDR3 sequence is 17 residues long. Specimen: PBMCs, collected on the day of the yellow fever booster vaccination. This chain joins TRBV24-1 and TRBJ2-2; 8 positions agree with TRBD1. This sequence originates from a man aged 25-45 years who received the YFV17D yellow fever vaccine. The CDR3 loop is CATSDLPRTGFTGELFF. In DNA, the CDR3 is TGTGCCACCAGTGATTTGCCCAGGACAGGGTTCACCGGGGAGCTGTTTTTT.